This entry describes one TCR beta chain. The CDR3 length is 16 residues. The V and J ends lost 3 bases and 6 bases, in that order; junction bases with no gene match: 9. CDR1 and CDR2 (germline): PRHDT, FYEKMQ (reference sequence). Followed over time, Seattle patients had been enrolled while infection was active. The data were obtained in a study of blood T cell repertoires in COVID-19. Sequencing was performed with immunoSEQ multiplex PCR; in TCRdb, only in-frame clones are kept and a portion is missing. The table lists roughly 260,000 clones, almost 90% of them singletons. The source material was peripheral blood. The receptor was isolated from a woman under 40 with COVID-19, enrolled during active disease. The V call is TRBV13, the J call TRBJ2-2, with 8 bases fitting TRBD2. CDR3 in amino acids: CASSFTGTRISGELFF. The CDR3 bases are TGTGCCAGCAGCTTCACCGGGACTAGAATCTCCGGGGAGCTGTTTTTT.